Each of the 19 T cell receptor beta chains below was sequenced from the same sample in a study of T cells after yellow fever vaccination. From the 5' RACE reads, TCRdb called clonotypes with MiXCR, one entry per CDR3 protein. The sample holds about 240,000 distinct CDR3 sequences, 3.6% seen once. Sequences were derived from PBMCs, sampled 15 days after the yellow fever booster vaccination. These receptors all come from a man aged 18 to 35 who received the YFV17D yellow fever vaccine.

The V and J genes are TRBV23-1 and TRBJ1-5; 7 bases are a match to TRBD1. TRBV23-1 counts as an open reading frame of uncertain function. This CDR3 region has 18 residues. Losses at the gene ends were 2 bases for V and 0 bases for J; bases not matched to a gene: 10. The CDR3 DNA follows: TGCGCCAGCAGTCAACTCGACAGGGCGGGTTATAGCAATCAGCCCCAGCATTTT. Encoded protein: CASSQLDRAGYSNQPQHF.

Many counts were recorded for this clonotype. V and J are TRBV4-2 and TRBJ1-4, with D possibly TRBD1 on 5 matching bases. The CDR3 sequence is 15 residues long. The V end was cut by 4 bases, the J end by 2 bases, with 11 bases between. Germline loops: CDR1 LGHNA, CDR2 YNFKEQ. The CDR3 sequence: CASSPPQGTNEKLFF. DNA of the CDR3: TGTGCCAGCAGCCCCCCCCAGGGCACTAATGAAAAACTGTTTTTT.

Ten or more counts support this clonotype. The chain links TRBV7-9 to TRBJ1-2; 7 bases match TRBD1. With V trimmed by 5 bases and J by 6 bases, 9 bases remained unmatched. The CDR3 covers 14 residues. CDR1 SEHNR and CDR2 FQNEAQ come from the germline V gene (reference sequence). CDR3 protein: CASSARQGTDGYTF. CDR3 DNA: TGTGCCAGCAGCGCCCGACAGGGAACCGATGGCTACACCTTC.

This clonotype was detected ten times or more. The chain employs TRBV7-2 and TRBJ2-3, with D hard to call. The germline CDR1 and CDR2 sequences are SGHTA and FQGNSA. Trimming left V 2 bases short and J 4 bases short, with 13 bases between. The CDR3 spans 15 residues. CDR3 residues: CASSLTYHRADTQYF. The CDR3 DNA reads as TGTGCCAGCAGCTTAACGTATCATCGGGCAGATACGCAGTATTTT.

This clonotype has a count of ten or more. V and J are TRBV6-2 or TRBV6-3 and TRBJ2-3; tentatively, D is TRBD1 (5 bases). The germline gives CDR1 MNHEY, CDR2 SVGEGT. With 2 bases removed from V and 8 bases from J, the gap between germline ends came to 8 bases. The CDR3 is 12 residues long. The CDR3 region is CASSYLQATQYF. The CDR3 nucleotides read TGTGCCAGCAGTTACCTACAGGCTACGCAGTATTTT.

This clonotype occurred many times. V usage is TRBV5-1 and J usage is TRBJ2-2, with TRBD2 matching 7 bases. CDR3 length equals 16 residues. V lost 0 bases, J lost 6 bases, and 8 bases stayed unmatched. Per the germline V gene, CDR1 is SGHRS and CDR2 is YFSETQ. Here the CDR3 DNA reads TGCGCCAGCAGCTTGGTCCCCGTGGGAGGGGCCGGGGAGCTGTTTTTT. As protein: CASSLVPVGGAGELFF.

At least ten counts were recorded for this clonotype. This chain links TRBV25-1 with TRBJ2-7; D is perhaps TRBD1 (6 bases). Trimming stripped 4 bases from V and 3 bases from J, with 25 bases between. The CDR3 covers 18 residues. Germline CDR1 and CDR2: MGHDK and SYGVNS. Written as DNA, the CDR3 is TGTGCCAGCAGTGTCTCTACAGGGAGCCCTTCCTTTGACTACGAGCAGTACTTC. Its protein product is CASSVSTGSPSFDYEQYF.

In the case of this clonotype: This may come from a read error, since a much larger clone is one base off. The chain joins TRBV28 to TRBJ2-1, with TRBD1 matching over 8 bases. CDR1 is MDHEN and CDR2 is SYDVKM in the germline V gene. V trimming: 10 bases; J trimming: 6 bases; junction bases outside the gene matches: 11. This CDR3 has 14 residues. The DNA for the CDR3 is TGTGCCACCCGCGGACAGGGCTATTTCAATGAGCAGTTCTTC. Translation: CATRGQGYFNEQFF.

This clonotype has a count of ten or more. This sequence joins TRBV7-9 and TRBJ2-4; D is possibly TRBD2 (5 bases). CDR3 length: 15 amino acids. Trimming took off 2 bases at V and 4 bases at J, with 12 bases between the two ends. Germline V CDR1 and CDR2: SEHNR, FQNEAQ (reference sequence). DNA of the CDR3: TGTGCCAGCAGCTTATCGTGGAGAGGGAAAAACATTCAGTACTTC. Translating it yields CASSLSWRGKNIQYF. The whole variable domain, filled in from reference TRBV7-9 and TRBJ2-4, reads DTGVSQNPRHKITKRGQNVTFRCDPISEHNRLYWYRQTLGQGPEFLTYFQNEAQLEKSRLLSDRFSAERPKGSFSTLEIQRTEQGDSAMYLCASSLSWRGKNIQYFGAGTRLSVL.

This clonotype has a count of ten or more. This sequence joins TRBV4-3 and TRBJ1-4; TRBD1 aligns across 11 bases. The germline V gene has CDR1 LGHNA and CDR2 YSLEER. J gave up 7 bases and V 4 bases, and 14 bases lay outside the gene matches. This CDR3 spans 18 amino acids. CDR3 in DNA: TGCGCCAGCAGCCCCCCCGGACAGGGGGCTGTTGGGGGTGAAAAACTGTTTTTT. Translated, it gives CASSPPGQGAVGGEKLFF.

This clonotype was seen ten or more times. V usage is TRBV20-1 and J usage is TRBJ1-2; D gene ambiguous. The CDR3 runs to 17 residues. Germline-derived CDR1 and CDR2 are DFQATT and SNEGSKA (reference sequence). V was pared by 6 bases and J by 4 bases, with 27 bases between. CDR3 DNA sequence: TGCAGTGCCCCGCTAAGTGATTCTTTCCAACCATTCTATGGCTACACCTTC. Its translation is CSAPLSDSFQPFYGYTF.

This chain uses TRBV6-6 with TRBJ2-7; 7 bases match TRBD1. Germline loops: CDR1 MNHNY, CDR2 SVGAGI (reference sequence). J lost 3 bases, V lost 0 bases, and 5 bases had no gene match. The CDR3 has 15 residues. The CDR3 loop is CASSYSPGQIYEQYF. The CDR3 DNA follows: TGTGCCAGCAGTTACTCACCGGGACAGATCTACGAGCAGTACTTC.

In this sample, this clonotype turned up many times. This rearrangement joins TRBV7-2 to TRBJ1-4; 9 bases map to TRBD1. Looked up from germline, CDR1 is SGHTA and CDR2 is FQGNSA. The CDR3 is 14 residues long. J lost 8 bases, V lost 5 bases, and 6 bases had no gene match. The CDR3 DNA is TGTGCCAGCAGCGCGACAGGGGGAACGGAAAAACTGTTTTTT. Amino acid sequence: CASSATGGTEKLFF.

This clonotype was observed many times. The J gene is TRBJ2-7, the V gene TRBV7-2; TRBD1 is a possible D gene (5 bases). V lost 4 bases and J lost 0, with 7 bases in between. This CDR3 is 13 amino acids long. CDR1 SGHTA and CDR2 FQGNSA come from the germline V gene. This CDR3 reads CASSSGHSYEQYF. CDR3 nucleotides: TGTGCCAGCAGCTCCGGACACTCCTACGAGCAGTACTTC.

This clonotype was counted many times. The chain carries TRBV5-1 and TRBJ2-2; D may correspond to TRBD1 or TRBD2 (5 bases each). Deletions cut 2 bases from V and 1 base from J, with 15 bases between. This CDR3 contains 17 residues. The germline CDR1 and CDR2 sequences are SGHRS and YFSETQ. CDR3 nucleotide sequence: TGCGCCAGCAGCTTAAGATCCGGGACCGGGAACACCGGGGAGCTGTTTTTT. This sequence encodes CASSLRSGTGNTGELFF.

In its sample, this clonotype was seen many times. The chain recombines TRBV5-5 with TRBJ1-6, with TRBD1 identical over 7 bases. Germline V gives CDR1 SGHKS, CDR2 YYEKEE (reference sequence). The CDR3 consists of 15 residues. Losses at the gene ends were 1 base for V and 8 bases for J; bases not matched to a gene: 6. The CDR3 reads CASSLLGTDYSPLHF. The CDR3 DNA reads TGTGCCAGCAGCTTGTTAGGGACAGATTATTCACCCCTCCACTTT. The complete variable domain, with remaining parts taken from reference TRBV5-5 and TRBJ1-6, reads DAGVTQSPTHLIKTRGQQVTLRCSPISGHKSVSWYQQVLGQGPQFIFQYYEKEERGRGNFPDRFSARQFPNYSSELNVNALLLGDSALYLCASSLLGTDYSPLHFGNGTRLTVT.

This clonotype was detected many times. J is TRBJ1-2 and V is TRBV7-2; 7 bases agree with TRBD1. Trimming took 5 bases from V and 2 from J; bases not matched to a gene: 11. Germline V gene lookup returns CDR1 SGHTA and CDR2 FQGNSA. The CDR3 consists of 16 residues. The CDR3 bases are TGTGCCAGCAGCGTAGGGACAGCTTTTACCAACTATGGCTACACCTTC. This encodes CASSVGTAFTNYGYTF. Using reference TRBV7-2 and TRBJ1-2 for the parts outside the CDR3, the full variable domain is GAGVSQSPSNKVTEKGKDVELRCDPISGHTALYWYRQSLGQGLEFLIYFQGNSAPDKSGLPSDRFSAERTGGSVSTLTIQRTQQEDSAVYLCASSVGTAFTNYGYTFGSGTRLTVV.

This clonotype was observed many times. This sequence joins TRBV3-1 and TRBJ2-2; 12 nucleotides match TRBD2. The CDR3 is 17 amino acids. V lost 4 bases and J lost 0; bases outside the gene matches: 3. Germline values: CDR1 LGHDT, CDR2 YNNKEL (reference sequence). The chain's CDR3 is CASSRGLAGPNTGELFF. CDR3 sequence (DNA): TGTGCCAGCAGCCGTGGACTAGCGGGGCCGAACACCGGGGAGCTGTTTTTT.

This clonotype was counted many times. This sequence joins TRBV7-6 and TRBJ1-3, with D maybe TRBD1 (5 bases). The CDR3 contains 15 residues. V gave up 2 bases and J gave up 2 bases, with 10 bases separating them. Germline-derived CDR1 and CDR2 are SGHVS and FNYEAQ. The CDR3 nucleotides are TGTGCCAGCAGCTTAATTGCAGGGACTGGAAACACCATATATTTT. Protein sequence: CASSLIAGTGNTIYF.